The source of this T cell receptor beta chain is a study of T cells in Graves' hyperthyroidism and ophthalmopathy. Study results and caveats: Most clonotypes expanded in thyroid above 0.001 were likewise present in blood. It was a median 6.5 months before onset that the model predicted ophthalmopathy.

Between the trimmed V and J ends, which lost 2 bases and 4 bases, there was a span of 15 bases. CDR1 SGHTA and CDR2 FQGTGA come from the germline V gene. The CDR3 sequence is 15 residues long. From RNA transcripts, TCR beta CDR3 regions were amplified. The TCR CDR3 first-round RT-PCR relied on the HTBI primer set. TCRdb independently ran MiXCR on the multiplex PCR reads; one entry per CDR3 protein. The sample consists of around 420,000 distinct CDR3 sequences, roughly 13% of them appearing once. This clonotype was observed many times. The antigen is unknown. The authors deemed Graves' hyperthyroidism stable absent ophthalmopathy progression within 18 months. The authors obtained PBMCs from around 10 ml of fresh peripheral blood.

The V call is TRBV7-3, the J call TRBJ2-7; D unresolved. The clonotype comes from a woman aged 18 to 35 with Graves' hyperthyroidism. Sequenced sample: blood. CDR3 sequence reads: CASSLQTAGSYEQYF. In DNA, the CDR3 is TGTGCCAGCAGCTTACAAACGGCAGGCTCATACGAGCAGTACTTC.